Listed below are T cell receptor beta chains from one sample, sequenced in a study of blood T cell repertoires in COVID-19. The table came from immunoSEQ multiplex PCR; TCRdb's copy has only in-frame clones and leaves some out. Among 250,000 to 300,000 clones, roughly nine tenths were seen once, and the ten largest hold 10% to 15%. Sequencing was carried out using peripheral blood. Every receptor here comes from a woman in her 30s with COVID-19, enrolled during active disease. CDR3s include the opening cysteine and the closing phenylalanine or tryptophan. A D gene is named only where the DNA matches it firmly. Clone size is given for some rows only: seen once, a few or many times, or a class if the clone is expanded.

CDR3 length,V gene,clone size,D gene,J gene,CDR3 protein,CDR3 DNA
15,TRBV6-5,.,.,TRBJ1-3,CASSTTTSSGNTIYF,TGTGCCAGCAGCACCACTACGAGCTCTGGAAACACCATATATTTT
17,TRBV6-1,.,TRBD1,TRBJ2-5,CASSDLGTGANQETQYF,TGTGCCAGCAGTGACCTGGGAACAGGGGCAAACCAAGAGACCCAGTACTTC
13,TRBV5-1,once,TRBD2,TRBJ2-1,CASSPSGGSEQFF,TGCGCCAGCAGCCCTAGCGGGGGTTCTGAGCAGTTCTTC
15,TRBV4-1,once,.,TRBJ2-7,CASSQDPPESYEQYF,TGCGCCAGCAGCCAAGACCCTCCAGAATCCTACGAGCAGTACTTC
12,TRBV5-1,.,.,TRBJ2-5,CASSLYGETQYF,TGCGCCAGCAGCTTGTACGGGGAGACCCAGTACTTC
15,TRBV11-2,.,.,TRBJ1-1,CASSLSRAPNTEAFF,TGTGCCAGCAGCCTATCCAGGGCCCCGAACACTGAAGCTTTCTTT
16,TRBV15,few,TRBD1,TRBJ2-3,CATSRGLGTATDTQYF,TGTGCCACCAGCAGAGGCCTGGGGACAGCCACAGATACGCAGTATTTT
15,TRBV19,.,TRBD1,TRBJ1-1,CASSIMTGGYTEAFF,TGTGCCAGTAGTATTATGACAGGGGGATACACTGAAGCTTTCTTT
14,TRBV6-5,few,.,TRBJ1-2,CASSYSNLGDGYTF,TGTGCCAGCAGTTACTCGAATCTGGGAGATGGCTACACCTTC
14,TRBV19,.,.,TRBJ1-6,CASSPARFNSPLHF,TGTGCCAGTAGTCCGGCGAGGTTTAATTCACCCCTCCACTTT
15,TRBV5-4,.,.,TRBJ1-2,CASSLVGREGYGYTF,TGTGCCAGCAGCTTGGTGGGCAGGGAGGGGTATGGCTACACCTTC
18,TRBV3-1/TRBV3-2,.,TRBD2,TRBJ2-7,CASSRLGLSGGVKDEQYF,TGTGCCAGCAGCCGACTCGGCCTGAGCGGGGGGGTCAAGGACGAGCAGTACTTC
13,TRBV2,.,.,TRBJ2-3,CASSRDITDTQYF,TGTGCCAGCAGTAGGGACATCACGGATACGCAGTATTTT
12,TRBV2,.,TRBD1,TRBJ1-1,CASSGQGAEAFF,TGTGCCAGCAGTGGACAGGGGGCTGAAGCTTTCTTT
17,TRBV18,once,.,TRBJ1-1,CASSPPVAGVVRNEAFF,TGTGCCAGCTCACCACCGGTCGCAGGGGTTGTAAGAAACGAAGCTTTCTTT
14,TRBV29-1,.,TRBD1,TRBJ1-2,CSVLPEGATYGYTF,TGCAGCGTCCTACCGGAGGGGGCGACCTATGGCTACACCTTC
15,TRBV5-1,.,TRBD2,TRBJ2-1,CASRITGTSVGEQFF,TGCGCCAGCAGAATCACCGGGACTAGCGTTGGTGAGCAGTTCTTC
16,TRBV7-9,.,.,TRBJ2-3,CASSLTGKLGTDTQYF,TGTGCCAGCAGCTTAACAGGGAAGTTGGGCACAGATACGCAGTATTTT
10,TRBV2,.,.,TRBJ1-6,CASRGSTLHF,TGTGCCAGCAGGGGTAGCACCCTCCACTTT
12,TRBV14,.,.,TRBJ2-1,CASSLRGHEQFF,TGTGCCAGCAGCCTCCGAGGGCACGAGCAGTTCTTC
15,TRBV5-1,.,.,TRBJ2-2,CASSLEGPRTGELFF,TGCGCCAGCAGCTTGGAGGGGCCGCGCACCGGGGAGCTGTTTTTT
16,TRBV28,.,TRBD1,TRBJ1-2,CASSSPGTGVPYGYTF,TGTGCCAGCAGTTCCCCCGGGACAGGGGTCCCCTATGGCTACACCTTC
14,TRBV21-1,.,.,TRBJ1-2,CASSTQEAGYGYTF,TGTGCCAGCAGCACGCAGGAGGCCGGCTATGGCTACACCTTC
15,TRBV2,.,TRBD1,TRBJ2-5,CASRPRTGRSETQYF,TGTGCCAGCAGACCAAGGACAGGGCGCAGCGAGACCCAGTACTTC
14,TRBV3-1/TRBV3-2,.,.,TRBJ2-5,CASSQATAQETQYF,TGTGCCAGCAGCCAAGCGACAGCCCAAGAGACCCAGTACTTC
16,TRBV6-1,few,.,TRBJ1-4,CASSGGAGQSWGKLFF,TGTGCCAGCAGTGGGGGAGCTGGACAGAGCTGGGGAAAACTGTTTTTT
11,TRBV30,.,.,TRBJ2-3,CAWSYTDTQYF,TGTGCCTGGAGTTACACAGATACGCAGTATTTT
13,TRBV7-9,.,.,TRBJ2-2,CASSPQGPGELFF,TGTGCCAGCAGCCCACAGGGCCCCGGGGAGCTGTTTTTT
14,TRBV11-2,.,.,TRBJ2-3,CASSPLAFTDTQYF,TGTGCCAGCAGCCCGTTAGCCTTCACAGATACGCAGTATTTT
13,TRBV19,.,TRBD1,TRBJ2-3,CASSIGQGDTQYF,TGTGCCAGTAGTATAGGACAGGGGGATACGCAGTATTTT
14,TRBV30,.,.,TRBJ1-2,CALDPGSMNYGYTF,TGTGCCTTGGACCCGGGATCCATGAACTATGGCTACACCTTC
15,TRBV19,many,.,TRBJ1-5,CASSGGGHPNQPQHF,TGTGCCAGTAGCGGGGGGGGGCACCCAAATCAGCCCCAGCATTTT
14,TRBV6-5,.,.,TRBJ1-2,CASSYSAANYGYTF,TGTGCCAGCAGTTACTCGGCAGCTAACTATGGCTACACCTTC
15,TRBV2,.,TRBD1,TRBJ2-2,CASSGWTGVTGELFF,TGTGCCAGCAGTGGTTGGACAGGGGTCACCGGGGAGCTGTTTTTT
16,TRBV28,.,TRBD1,TRBJ1-2,CASRSGGQPTNYGYTF,TGTGCCAGCAGGTCCGGGGGACAGCCTACTAACTATGGCTACACCTTC
14,TRBV5-6,.,.,TRBJ1-2,CASSSRIVGYGYTF,TGTGCCAGCAGCTCGAGGATCGTGGGCTATGGCTACACCTTC
15,TRBV19,.,TRBD2,TRBJ2-3,CASTGAGGSTDTQYF,TGTGCCAGTACGGGAGCGGGGGGTAGCACAGATACGCAGTATTTT
18,TRBV6-1,.,.,TRBJ2-2,CASSEAASSGSLTGELFF,TGTGCCAGCAGTGAAGCCGCTAGTAGTGGGTCCCTCACCGGGGAGCTGTTTTTT
15,TRBV27,.,TRBD1,TRBJ2-7,CASSPPGQGPYEQYF,TGTGCCAGCAGCCCCCCGGGACAGGGGCCCTACGAGCAGTACTTC
14,TRBV11-2,.,TRBD1,TRBJ1-3,CASSLGRGGNTIYF,TGTGCCAGCAGCTTAGGCAGGGGGGGAAACACCATATATTTT
13,TRBV29-1,few,.,TRBJ1-2,CSVDVGRSDGYTF,TGCAGCGTTGATGTTGGGCGATCGGATGGCTACACCTTC
18,TRBV7-6,.,.,TRBJ1-6,CARPWRGLAPSNNSPLHF,TGTGCCAGGCCTTGGAGAGGGCTGGCTCCGAGCAATAATTCACCCCTCCACTTT
13,TRBV6-6,.,.,TRBJ1-1,CASSYGGFTEAFF,TGTGCCAGCAGTTACGGCGGGTTCACTGAAGCTTTCTTT